This T cell receptor beta chain was obtained from a study of PD-1 blockade in mismatch repair-deficient tumors. Method: immunoSEQ multiplex PCR; TCRdb's copy keeps in-frame clones and lacks some. Altogether some 16,000 clones are present, around 82% being singletons, with the ten largest covering approximately 1.5%. Trimming cost V 0 bases and J 12 bases, with 13 bases left between them. The CDR3 runs 13 residues. Germline values: CDR1 SGDLS, CDR2 YYNGEE. Here the sequenced sample was PBMCs, taken less than 25 weeks after starting pembrolizumab. The TCR comes from an adult with mismatch repair-deficient cancer. The chain has TRBV9 and TRBJ2-1; possible D gene TRBD1, 5 bases. The CDR3 reads CASSVGREARQFF. Written as DNA, the CDR3 is TGTGCCAGCAGCGTAGGCAGGGAAGCGCGGCAGTTCTTC.